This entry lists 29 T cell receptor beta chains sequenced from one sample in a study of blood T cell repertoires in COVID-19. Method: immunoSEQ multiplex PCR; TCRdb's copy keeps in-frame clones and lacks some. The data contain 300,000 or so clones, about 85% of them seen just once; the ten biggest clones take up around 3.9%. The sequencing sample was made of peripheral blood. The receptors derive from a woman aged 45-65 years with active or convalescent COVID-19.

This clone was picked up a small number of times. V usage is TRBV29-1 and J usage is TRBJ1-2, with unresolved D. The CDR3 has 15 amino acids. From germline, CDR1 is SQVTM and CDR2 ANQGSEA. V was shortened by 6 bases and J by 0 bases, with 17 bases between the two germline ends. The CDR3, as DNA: TGCAGCGTCCCTTTGAAGGCAGGAACTAACTATGGCTACACCTTC. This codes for CSVPLKAGTNYGYTF.

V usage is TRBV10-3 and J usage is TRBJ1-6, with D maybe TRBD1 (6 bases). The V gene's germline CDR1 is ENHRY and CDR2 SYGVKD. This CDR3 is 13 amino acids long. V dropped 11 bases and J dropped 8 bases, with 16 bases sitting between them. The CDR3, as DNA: TGTGCCTGTCAGGGGTCGTACGATTCACCCCTCCACTTT. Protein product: CACQGSYDSPLHF.

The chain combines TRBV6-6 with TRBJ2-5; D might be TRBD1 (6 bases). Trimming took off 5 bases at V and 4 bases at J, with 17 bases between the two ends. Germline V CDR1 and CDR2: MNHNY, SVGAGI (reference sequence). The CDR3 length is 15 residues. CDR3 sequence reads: CASSPLSGDGETQYF. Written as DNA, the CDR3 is TGTGCCAGCAGTCCGCTATCAGGGGACGGAGAGACCCAGTACTTC.

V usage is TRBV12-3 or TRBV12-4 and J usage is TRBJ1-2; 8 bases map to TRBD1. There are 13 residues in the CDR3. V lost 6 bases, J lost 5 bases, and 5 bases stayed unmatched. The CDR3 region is CASSPTGEYGYTF. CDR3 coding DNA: TGTGCCAGCAGCCCGACAGGGGAGTATGGCTACACCTTC.

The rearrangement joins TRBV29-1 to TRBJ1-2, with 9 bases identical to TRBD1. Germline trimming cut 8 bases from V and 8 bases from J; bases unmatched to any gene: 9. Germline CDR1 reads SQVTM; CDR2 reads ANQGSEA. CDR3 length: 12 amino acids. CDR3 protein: CSTDGTGKGYTF. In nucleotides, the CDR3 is TGCAGCACAGACGGGACAGGGAAGGGCTACACCTTC.

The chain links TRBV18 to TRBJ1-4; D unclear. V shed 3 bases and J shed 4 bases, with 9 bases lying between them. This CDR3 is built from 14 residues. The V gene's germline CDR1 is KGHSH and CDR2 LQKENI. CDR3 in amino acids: CASSPMGHNEKLFF. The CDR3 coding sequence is TGTGCCAGCTCACCGATGGGCCATAATGAAAAACTGTTTTTT.

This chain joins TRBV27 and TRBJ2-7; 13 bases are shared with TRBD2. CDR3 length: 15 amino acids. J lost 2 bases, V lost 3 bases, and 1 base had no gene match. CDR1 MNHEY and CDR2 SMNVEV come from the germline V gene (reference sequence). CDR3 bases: TGTGCCAGCAGTTTGGGGACTAGCGGGACCTACGAGCAGTACTTC. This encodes CASSLGTSGTYEQYF.

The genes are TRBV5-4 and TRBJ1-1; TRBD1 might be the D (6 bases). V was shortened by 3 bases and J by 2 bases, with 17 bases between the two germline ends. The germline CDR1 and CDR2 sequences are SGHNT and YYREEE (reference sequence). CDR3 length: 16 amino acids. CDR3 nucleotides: TGTGCCAGCAGCTGGGACATGGACAGTTTTAACACTGAAGCTTTCTTT. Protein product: CASSWDMDSFNTEAFF.

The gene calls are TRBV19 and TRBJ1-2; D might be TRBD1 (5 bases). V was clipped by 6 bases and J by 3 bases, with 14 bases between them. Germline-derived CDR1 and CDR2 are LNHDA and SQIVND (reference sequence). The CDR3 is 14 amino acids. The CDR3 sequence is CASRPLTGDYGYTF. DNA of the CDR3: TGTGCCAGTAGGCCCCTCACAGGTGACTATGGCTACACCTTC.

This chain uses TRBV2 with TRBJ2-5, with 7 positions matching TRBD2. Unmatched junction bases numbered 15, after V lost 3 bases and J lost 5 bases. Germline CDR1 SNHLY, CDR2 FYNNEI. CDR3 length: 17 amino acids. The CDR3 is CASSEFRHGLGGETQYF. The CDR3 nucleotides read TGTGCCAGCAGTGAGTTCCGCCACGGACTAGGTGGCGAGACCCAGTACTTC.

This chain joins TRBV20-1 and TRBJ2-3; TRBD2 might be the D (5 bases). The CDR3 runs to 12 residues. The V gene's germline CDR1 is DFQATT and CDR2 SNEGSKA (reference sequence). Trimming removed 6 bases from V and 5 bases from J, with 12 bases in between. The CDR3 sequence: CSASTSKDTQYF. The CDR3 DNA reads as TGCAGTGCCAGTACTAGTAAAGATACGCAGTATTTT.

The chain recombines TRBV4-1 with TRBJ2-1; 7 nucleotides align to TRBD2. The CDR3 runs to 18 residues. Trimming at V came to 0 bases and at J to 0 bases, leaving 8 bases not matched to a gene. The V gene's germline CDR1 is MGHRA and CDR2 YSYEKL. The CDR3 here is CASSQEGLAASSYNEQFF. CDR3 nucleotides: TGCGCCAGCAGCCAAGAAGGGCTAGCGGCTAGCTCCTACAATGAGCAGTTCTTC.

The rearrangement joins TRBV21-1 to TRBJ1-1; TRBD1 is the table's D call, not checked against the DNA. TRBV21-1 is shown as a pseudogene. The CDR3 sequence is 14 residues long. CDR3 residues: CASSKGAGTTEAFF. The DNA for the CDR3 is TGTGCCAGCAGCAAAGGTGCAGGGACAACTGAAGCTTTCTTT.

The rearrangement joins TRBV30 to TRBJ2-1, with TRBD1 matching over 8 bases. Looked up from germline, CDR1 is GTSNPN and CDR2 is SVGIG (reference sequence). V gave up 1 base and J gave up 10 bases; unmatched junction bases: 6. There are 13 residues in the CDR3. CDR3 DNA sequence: TGTGCCTGGAGTGGGCAGGGGGCGGGCGAGCAGTTCTTC. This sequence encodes CAWSGQGAGEQFF.

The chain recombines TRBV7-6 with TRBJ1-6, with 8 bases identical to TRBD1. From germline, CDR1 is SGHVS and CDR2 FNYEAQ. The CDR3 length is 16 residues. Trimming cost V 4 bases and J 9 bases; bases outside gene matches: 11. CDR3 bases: TGTGCCAGCAGCTCGAGGACAGGGAGCTTTACTTCACCCCTCCACTTT. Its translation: CASSSRTGSFTSPLHF.

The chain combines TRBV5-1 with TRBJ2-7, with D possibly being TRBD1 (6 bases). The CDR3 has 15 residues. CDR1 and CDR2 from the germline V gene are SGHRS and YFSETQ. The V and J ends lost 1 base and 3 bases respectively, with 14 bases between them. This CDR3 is CASSLWATGGYEQYF. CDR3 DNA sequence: TGCGCCAGCAGCTTGTGGGCGACAGGAGGCTACGAGCAGTACTTC.

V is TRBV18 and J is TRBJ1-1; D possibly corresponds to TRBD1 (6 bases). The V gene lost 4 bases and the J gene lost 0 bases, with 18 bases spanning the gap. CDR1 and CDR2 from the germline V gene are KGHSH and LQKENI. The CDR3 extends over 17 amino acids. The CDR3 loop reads CASSRKNEGTMNTEAFF. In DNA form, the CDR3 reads TGTGCCAGCTCACGAAAAAATGAGGGGACAATGAACACTGAAGCTTTCTTT.

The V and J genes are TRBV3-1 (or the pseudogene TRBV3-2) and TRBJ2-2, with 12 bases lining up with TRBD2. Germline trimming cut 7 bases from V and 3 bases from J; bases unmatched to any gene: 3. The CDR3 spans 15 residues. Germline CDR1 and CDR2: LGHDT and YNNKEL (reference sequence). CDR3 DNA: TGTGCCAGCACCCTAGCGGGAGGGGACACCGGGGAGCTGTTTTTT. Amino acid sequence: CASTLAGGDTGELFF.

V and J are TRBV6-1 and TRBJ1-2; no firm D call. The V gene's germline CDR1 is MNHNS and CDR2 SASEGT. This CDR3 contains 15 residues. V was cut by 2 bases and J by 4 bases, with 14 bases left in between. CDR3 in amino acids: CASSEPNWLGYGYTF. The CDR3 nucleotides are TGTGCCAGCAGTGAACCGAATTGGCTTGGCTATGGCTACACCTTC.

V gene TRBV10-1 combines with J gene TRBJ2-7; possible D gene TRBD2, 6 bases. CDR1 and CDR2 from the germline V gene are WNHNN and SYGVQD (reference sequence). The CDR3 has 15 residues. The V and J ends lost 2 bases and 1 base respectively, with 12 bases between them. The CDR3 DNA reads TGCGCCAGCAGTGAGGGTCACGGAGGGTCCTACGAGCAGTACTTC. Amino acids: CASSEGHGGSYEQYF.

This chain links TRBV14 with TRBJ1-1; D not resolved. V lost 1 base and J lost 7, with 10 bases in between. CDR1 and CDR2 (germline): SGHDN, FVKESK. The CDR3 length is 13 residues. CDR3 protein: CASSQAMSVEAFF. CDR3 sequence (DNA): TGTGCCAGCAGCCAAGCAATGTCAGTTGAAGCTTTCTTT.

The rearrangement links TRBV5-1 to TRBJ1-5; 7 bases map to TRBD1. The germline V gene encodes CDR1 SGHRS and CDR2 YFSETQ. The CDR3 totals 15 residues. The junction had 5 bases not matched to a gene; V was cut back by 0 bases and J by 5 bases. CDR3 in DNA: TGCGCCAGCAGCTTGGAAGGGGGCCCCCATCAGCCCCAGCATTTT. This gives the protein CASSLEGGPHQPQHF.

The CDR3 protein is CASSPTPLAGGYNEQFF. CDR3 DNA sequence: TGTGCCAGCAGCCCGACACCTCTAGCGGGAGGTTACAATGAGCAGTTCTTC. This chain connects TRBV9 to TRBJ2-1; 11 nucleotides match TRBD2. The junction had 10 bases not matched to a gene; V was cut back by 4 bases and J by 4 bases. In germline, CDR1 is SGDLS, CDR2 YYNGEE. The CDR3 runs 17 residues.

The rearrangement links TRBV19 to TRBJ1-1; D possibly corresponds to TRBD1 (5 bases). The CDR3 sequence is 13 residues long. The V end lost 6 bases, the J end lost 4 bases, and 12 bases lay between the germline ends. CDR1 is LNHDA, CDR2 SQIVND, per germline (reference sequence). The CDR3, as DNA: TGTGCCAGTAGGGAGACAGTTAGCACTGAAGCTTTCTTT. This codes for CASRETVSTEAFF.

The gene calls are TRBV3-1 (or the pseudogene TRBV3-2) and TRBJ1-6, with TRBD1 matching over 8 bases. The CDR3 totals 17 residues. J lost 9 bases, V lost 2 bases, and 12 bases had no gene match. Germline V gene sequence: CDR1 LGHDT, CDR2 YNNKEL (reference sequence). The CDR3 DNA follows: TGTGCCAGCAGCCAATTGGCCCAGGGGGCGAAGATTTCACCCCTCCACTTT. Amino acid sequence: CASSQLAQGAKISPLHF.

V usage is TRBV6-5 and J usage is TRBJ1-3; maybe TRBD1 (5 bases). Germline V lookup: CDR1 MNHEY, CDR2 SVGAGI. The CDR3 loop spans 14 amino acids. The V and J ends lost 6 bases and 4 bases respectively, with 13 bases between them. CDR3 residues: CASRTRQKGNTIYF. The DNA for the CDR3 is TGTGCCAGCAGAACCCGACAGAAAGGAAACACCATATATTTT.

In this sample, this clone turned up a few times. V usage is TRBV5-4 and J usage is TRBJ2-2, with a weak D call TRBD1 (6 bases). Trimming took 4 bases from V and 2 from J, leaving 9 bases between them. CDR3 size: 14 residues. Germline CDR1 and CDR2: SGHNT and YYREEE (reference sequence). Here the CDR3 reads CASSRDINTGELFF. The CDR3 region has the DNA TGTGCCAGCAGCCGGGACATTAACACCGGGGAGCTGTTTTTT.

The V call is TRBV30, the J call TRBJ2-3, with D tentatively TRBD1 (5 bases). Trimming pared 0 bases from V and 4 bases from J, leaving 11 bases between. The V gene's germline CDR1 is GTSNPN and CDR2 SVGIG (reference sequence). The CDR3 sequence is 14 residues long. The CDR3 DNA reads TGTGCCTGGAGTGTTGTACAGGTCCCAGATACGCAGTATTTT. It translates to CAWSVVQVPDTQYF.

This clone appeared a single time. The CDR3 reads CASKLAGGPVYPDTQYF. The CDR3 DNA reads TGTGCCAGCAAGCTAGCGGGAGGGCCCGTTTACCCAGATACGCAGTATTTT. This sequence joins TRBV27 and TRBJ2-3; TRBD2 aligns across 12 bases. V was clipped by 7 bases and J by 4 bases; unmatched bases: 12. The CDR3 spans 17 residues. From germline, CDR1 is MNHEY and CDR2 SMNVEV (reference sequence).